Included here is one T cell receptor beta chain sequence, with context. CDR3 length: 13 residues. Germline CDR1 is ENHRY and CDR2 is SYGVKD. The J segment lost 6 bases and the V segment lost 6 bases, leaving 3 bases of the junction unmatched. How the authors handled the data: From reference gene primer amplification, estimates of nucleated cell counts were derived. Assay: immunoSEQ multiplex PCR; the TCRdb copy retains only in-frame clones and omits some. That table supplies the V and J calls and clone size; D and trimming were determined from the DNA. The repertoire holds approximately 40,000 clones, more than 90% seen once, with 4.5% to 7% in the top ten. The source of the sample is a study of blood T cell repertoires in COVID-19. Background on the study: From the United States, Italy and Spain came samples of acute and convalescent COVID-19. Sources were T cells, B-cell-depleted T cells, or PBMCs; the material itself was cDNA or gDNA.

The TCR sequence derives from a woman older than 75 with acute or convalescent COVID-19. V gene TRBV10-3 combines with J gene TRBJ1-4, with 8 bases matching TRBD1. The sequencing input was peripheral blood. CDR3 sequence reads: CAIRDRGDEKLFF. CDR3 nucleotide sequence: TGTGCCATCAGAGACAGGGGAGATGAAAAACTGTTTTTT.